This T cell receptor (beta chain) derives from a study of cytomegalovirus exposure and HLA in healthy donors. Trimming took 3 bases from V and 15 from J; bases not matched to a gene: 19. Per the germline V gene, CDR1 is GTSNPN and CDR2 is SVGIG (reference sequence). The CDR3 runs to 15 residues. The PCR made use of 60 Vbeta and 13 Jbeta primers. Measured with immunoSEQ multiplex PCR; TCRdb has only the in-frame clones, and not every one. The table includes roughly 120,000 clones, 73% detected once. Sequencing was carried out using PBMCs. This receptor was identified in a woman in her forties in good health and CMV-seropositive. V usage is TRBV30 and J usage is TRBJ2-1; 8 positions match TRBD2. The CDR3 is CAWRRTSNAPKRRFF. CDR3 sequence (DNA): TGTGCCTGGAGGAGGACTAGCAACGCTCCTAAACGGCGGTTCTTC.